This T cell receptor beta chain came from a study of chronic HIV infection and antiretroviral therapy. CDR1 is SGHAT, CDR2 FQNNGV, per germline. Trimming cost V 1 base and J 4 bases, with 10 bases left between them. The CDR3 spans 15 residues. One entry per CDR3 protein, called by TCRdb with MiXCR from the 5' RACE reads. The sample lists some 46,000 distinct CDR3 sequences, about 18% occurring once. This clonotype was seen repeatedly, ten times or more. Sample: peripheral blood. V usage is TRBV11-2 and J usage is TRBJ1-4; possibly TRBD1 for D (5 bases). The source of this sequence is an adult who had HIV and had not received antiretroviral therapy, or was an uninfected healthy control (not recorded which). For the CDR3, the DNA is TGTGCCAGCAGCTTAGCGAGGGGCCTTAATGAAAAACTGTTTTTT. Protein: CASSLARGLNEKLFF.